Reported below is one T cell receptor beta chain. Its antigen is unknown. Both 60 Vbeta primers and 13 Jbeta primers went into the PCR. Produced via immunoSEQ multiplex PCR; TCRdb's table is partial and in-frame only. The repertoire holds 180,000 or so clones, roughly 85% seen once, with approximately 8.5% in the top ten. V dropped 0 bases and J dropped 3 bases, with 6 bases sitting between them. Germline loops: CDR1 MNHEY, CDR2 SMNVEV (reference sequence). This CDR3 is 13 amino acids long. The data derive from a study of cytomegalovirus exposure and HLA in healthy donors. The study's findings and limits: A later analysis reported that several of the most significant clusters appeared to be linked to common viral pathogens, among them Epstein-Barr virus.

The receptor was derived from a man between 18 and 29 years old in good health and CMV-seropositive. The chain has TRBV27 and TRBJ2-7; D remains ambiguous. The specimen was PBMCs. The CDR3 DNA follows: TGTGCCAGCAGTTTATCGCCGAGCTACGAGCAGTACTTC. It is translated as CASSLSPSYEQYF.